The present entry profiles one T cell receptor (beta chain) with its context. This clonotype came up many times. The antigen it binds to is not known. Qualities for individual bases were not recorded, and no much larger clone is one base off. The germline V gene gives CDR1 as SGHAT and CDR2 as FQNNGV. The CDR3 numbers 14 residues from cysteine through phenylalanine. Left in the record is the CDR3 DNA by itself, 42 bases read in frame from the first base. A distance of 10 bases separates the germline ends of V and J, which lose 1 base and 4 bases respectively. This sample was included in a study of CD8 T cells in ankylosing spondylitis (dated by TCRdb to about 2017). General notes on the study: The study profiled T cell receptor beta repertoires in healthy donors and ankylosing spondylitis patients to find disease-linked TCR variants. Peripheral blood samples were taken, and synovial fluid was additionally collected from ankylosing spondylitis patients. In total, the full study cohort was made up of roughly 110 healthy donors and 20 to 25 ankylosing spondylitis patients. The research as a whole found: Some motif variants had previously been reported in the synovial fluid and blood of reactive arthritis patients, which suggests shared mechanisms of disease initiation. Blood from ankylosing spondylitis patients appeared to be characterized by a TCR beta motif made up of several highly homologous amino acid variants. According to the report, matched synovial fluid samples from ankylosing spondylitis patients were significantly enriched for the disease-linked clones. The disease-linked clones had a CD8+ phenotype and were found at relatively low frequencies in peripheral blood.

The run used an Illumina HiSeq 2500. TCR beta libraries were prepared by quantitative 5'-RACE with molecular barcodes. In the original analysis: To identify disease-linked TCR variants, a new computational method was used, one built on a probabilistic model of VDJ rearrangement. TCRdb handled the public reads itself, with Q25 trimming in fastp and clone calling in MiXCR, and kept productive beta chains. Every distinct CDR3 protein forms one entry, paired with its most common genes and DNA. The V and J calls follow TCRdb's processing rather than the paper's. This sample comprises 450,000 to 550,000 distinct CDR3 sequences, roughly 5.2% of them detected only once. The ten largest clones add up to 3% to 4.5% of the sample.

Sequencing input: blood, either unsorted or a sorted T cell fraction (not recorded which). The sequence was collected from a male donor with ankylosing spondylitis. The rearrangement joined TRBV11-2 to TRBJ1-2, with the D segment identity uncertain. The CDR3 reads CASSLGYGSYGYTF. The DNA reads TGTGCCAGCAGCTTAGGTTACGGATCCTATGGCTACACCTTC. With the portions outside the CDR3 filled from the reference TRBV11-2 and TRBJ1-2 genes, the complete variable region becomes EAGVAQSPRYKIIEKRQSVAFWCNPISGHATLYWYQQILGQGPKLLIQFQNNGVVDDSQLPKDRFSAERLKGVDSTLKIQPAKLEDSAVYLCASSLGYGSYGYTFGSGTRLTVV.